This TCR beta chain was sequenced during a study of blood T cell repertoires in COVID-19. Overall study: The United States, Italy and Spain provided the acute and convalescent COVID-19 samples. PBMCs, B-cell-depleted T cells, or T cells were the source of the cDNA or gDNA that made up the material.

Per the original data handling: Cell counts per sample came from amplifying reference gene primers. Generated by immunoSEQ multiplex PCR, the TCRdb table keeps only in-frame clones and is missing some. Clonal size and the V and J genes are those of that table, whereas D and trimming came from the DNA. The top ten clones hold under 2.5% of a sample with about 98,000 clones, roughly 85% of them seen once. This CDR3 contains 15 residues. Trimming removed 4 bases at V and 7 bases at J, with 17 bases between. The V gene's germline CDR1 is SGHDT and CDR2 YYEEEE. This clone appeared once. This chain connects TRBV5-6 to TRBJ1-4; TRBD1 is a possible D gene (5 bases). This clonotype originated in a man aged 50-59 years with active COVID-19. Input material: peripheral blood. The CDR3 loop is CASSPDAGRLEKLFF. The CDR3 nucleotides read TGTGCCAGCAGCCCGGACGCAGGGAGGCTTGAAAAACTGTTTTTT.